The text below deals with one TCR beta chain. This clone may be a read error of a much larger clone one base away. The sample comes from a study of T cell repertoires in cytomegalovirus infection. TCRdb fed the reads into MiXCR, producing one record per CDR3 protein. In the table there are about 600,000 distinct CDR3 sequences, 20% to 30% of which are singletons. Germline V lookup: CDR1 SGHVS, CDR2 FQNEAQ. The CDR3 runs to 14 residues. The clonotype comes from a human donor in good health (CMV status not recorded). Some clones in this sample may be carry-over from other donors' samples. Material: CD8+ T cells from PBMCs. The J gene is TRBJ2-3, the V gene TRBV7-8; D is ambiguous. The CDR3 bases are TGTGTCACTCACTACGTCCTAAACGCAGATACGCAGTATTTT. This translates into CVTHYVLNADTQYF.